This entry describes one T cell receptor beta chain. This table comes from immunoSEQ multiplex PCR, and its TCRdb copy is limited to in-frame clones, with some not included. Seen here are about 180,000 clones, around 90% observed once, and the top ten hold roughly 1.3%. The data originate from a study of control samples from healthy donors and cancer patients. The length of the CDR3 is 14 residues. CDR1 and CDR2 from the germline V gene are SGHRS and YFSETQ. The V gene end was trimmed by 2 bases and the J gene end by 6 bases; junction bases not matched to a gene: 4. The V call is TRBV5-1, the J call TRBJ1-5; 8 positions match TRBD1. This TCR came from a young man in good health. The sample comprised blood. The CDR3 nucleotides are TGCGCCAGCAGCTTACAGGGGGACACTCAGCCCCAGCATTTT. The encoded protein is CASSLQGDTQPQHF.